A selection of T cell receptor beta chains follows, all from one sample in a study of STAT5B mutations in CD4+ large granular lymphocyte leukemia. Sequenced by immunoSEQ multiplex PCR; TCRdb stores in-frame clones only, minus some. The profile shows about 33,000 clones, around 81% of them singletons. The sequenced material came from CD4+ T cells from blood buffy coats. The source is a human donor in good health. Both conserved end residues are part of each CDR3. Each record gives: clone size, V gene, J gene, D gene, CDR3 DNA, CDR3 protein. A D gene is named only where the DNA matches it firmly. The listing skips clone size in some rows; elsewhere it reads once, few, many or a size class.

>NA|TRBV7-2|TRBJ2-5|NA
TGTGCCAGCAGCTTAGGACTGAGCGGGGAGACCCAGTACTTC
CASSLGLSGETQYF
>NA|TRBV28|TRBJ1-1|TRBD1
TGTGCCAGCAGTCCAGGACAGGGTACTGAAGCTTTCTTT
CASSPGQGTEAFF
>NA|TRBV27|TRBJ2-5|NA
TGTGCCAGCAGTTTTATCGGGCAGACCCAGTACTTC
CASSFIGQTQYF
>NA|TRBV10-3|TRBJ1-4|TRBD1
TGTGCCATTTCAAGCCGGGACAGGGGAAGTGAAAAACTGTTTTTT
CAISSRDRGSEKLFF
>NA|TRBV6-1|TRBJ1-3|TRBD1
TGTGCCAGCAGTGAACTCCAGGGGGCGATTTTTGGAAACACCATATATTTT
CASSELQGAIFGNTIYF
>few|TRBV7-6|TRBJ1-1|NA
TGTGCCAGCAGCTTAGAGAAGGGGAGGAACACTGAAGCTTTCTTT
CASSLEKGRNTEAFF
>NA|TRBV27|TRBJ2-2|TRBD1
TGTGCCAGCAGTTCCCCGACAGGGCGAACCGGGGAGCTGTTTTTT
CASSSPTGRTGELFF
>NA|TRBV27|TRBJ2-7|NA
TGTGCCAGCAGTGAGCGGGCAATTGCGTACGAGCAGTACTTC
CASSERAIAYEQYF
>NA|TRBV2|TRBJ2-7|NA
TGTGCCAGCAGTGGCGCCCCCGAGGGGGGGTACTACGAGCAGTACTTC
CASSGAPEGGYYEQYF
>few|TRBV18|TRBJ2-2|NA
TGTGCCAGCGCGGGACAGTACAACACCGGGGAGCTGTTTTTT
CASAGQYNTGELFF
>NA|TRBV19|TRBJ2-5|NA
TGTGCCAGTAGTATAGGGGGCCAAGAGACCCAGTACTTC
CASSIGGQETQYF
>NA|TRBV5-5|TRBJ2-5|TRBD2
TGTGCCAGCAGCTTAGGTCTAGCGGGAGGTAGTGGTTTAGAGACCCAGTACTTC
CASSLGLAGGSGLETQYF
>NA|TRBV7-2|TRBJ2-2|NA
TGTGCCAGCAGCCGCCTGGGGGAAAACACCGGGGAGCTGTTTTTT
CASSRLGENTGELFF
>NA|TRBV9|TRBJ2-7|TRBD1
TGTGCCGGCCGGGACAGGGGGCCCGAGCAGTACTTC
CAGRDRGPEQYF
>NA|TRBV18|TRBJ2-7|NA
TGTGCCAGCTCACCAGACGGACCCTACGAGCAGTACTTC
CASSPDGPYEQYF
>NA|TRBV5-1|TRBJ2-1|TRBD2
TGCGCCAGCAGTAACAGCGGGAGTTTCGATGAGCAGTTCTTC
CASSNSGSFDEQFF
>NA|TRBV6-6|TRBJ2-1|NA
TGTGCCAGCAGTTACTCGAAGGCCTGGTCTGGCAATGAGCAGTTCTTC
CASSYSKAWSGNEQFF
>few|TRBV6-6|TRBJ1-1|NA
TGTGCCAGCAGCTCTAATACAGGTAACACTGAAGCTTTCTTT
CASSSNTGNTEAFF
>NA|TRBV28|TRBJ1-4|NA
TGTGCCAGCAGTCCCTTCGGGACGGCGGATGAAAAACTGTTTTTT
CASSPFGTADEKLFF
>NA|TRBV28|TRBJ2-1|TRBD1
TGTGCCAGCAGTTTAGTGGGACAGGACCCCTTCTTC
CASSLVGQDPFF
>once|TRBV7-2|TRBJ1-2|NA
TGTGCCAGCAGCTTCGGCGGGGTCTATGGCTACACCTTC
CASSFGGVYGYTF
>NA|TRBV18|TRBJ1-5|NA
TGTGCCAGCTCACCCCCCGCAAGGGATGAAAATCAGCCCCAGCATTTT
CASSPPARDENQPQHF
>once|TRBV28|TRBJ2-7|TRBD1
TGTGCCAGCAATTCAAAAGGACAGGGGAGTGGCGAGCAGTACTTC
CASNSKGQGSGEQYF
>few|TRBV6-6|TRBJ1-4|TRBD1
TGTGCCAGCAGTGCCCAGGGGGGAAAACTGTTTTTT
CASSAQGGKLFF
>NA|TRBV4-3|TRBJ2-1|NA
TGCGCCAGCAGCCGCGAACCGCGGACGAGCTCCTACAATGAGCAGTTCTTC
CASSREPRTSSYNEQFF
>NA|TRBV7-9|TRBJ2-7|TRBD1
TGTGCCAGCAGCCTCGGTGGGACAGGGGCTACGGAACAGTACTTC
CASSLGGTGATEQYF
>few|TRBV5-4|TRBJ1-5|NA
TGTGCCAGCAGCTTGGACAGACAGCCCCAGCATTTT
CASSLDRQPQHF
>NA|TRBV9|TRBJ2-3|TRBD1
TGTGCCAGCAGGTATACCGAGGTGGACAGGGACCTCACAGATACGCAGTATTTT
CASRYTEVDRDLTDTQYF
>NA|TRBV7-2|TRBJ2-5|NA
TGTGCCAGCAGCTACGGGACGGAGTACCAAGAGACCCAGTACTTC
CASSYGTEYQETQYF
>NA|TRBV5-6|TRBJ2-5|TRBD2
TGTGCCAGCAGCCGGGGGGAGGGGCAAGAGACCCAGTACTTC
CASSRGEGQETQYF
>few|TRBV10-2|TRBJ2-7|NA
TGCGCCAGCAGTTTTGCGGCCAGCTCCTACGAGCAGTACTTC
CASSFAASSYEQYF
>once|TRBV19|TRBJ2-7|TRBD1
TGTGCCAGTAGTATTAGAGAGACAGGGATACACGAGCAGTACTTC
CASSIRETGIHEQYF
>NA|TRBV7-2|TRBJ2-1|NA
TGTGCCAGCAGCTTAGACGGTAGCTCCTACAATGAGCAGTTCTTC
CASSLDGSSYNEQFF